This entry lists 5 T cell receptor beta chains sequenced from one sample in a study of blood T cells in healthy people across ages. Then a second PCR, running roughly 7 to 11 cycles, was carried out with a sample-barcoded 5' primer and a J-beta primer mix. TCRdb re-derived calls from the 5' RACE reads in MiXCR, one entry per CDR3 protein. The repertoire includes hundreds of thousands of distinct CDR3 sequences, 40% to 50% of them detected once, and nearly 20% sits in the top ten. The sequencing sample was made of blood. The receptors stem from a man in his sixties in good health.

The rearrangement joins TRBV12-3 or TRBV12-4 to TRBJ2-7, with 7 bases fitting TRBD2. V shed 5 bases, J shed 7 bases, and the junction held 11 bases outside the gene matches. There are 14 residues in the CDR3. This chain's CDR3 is CASSTSFGGGEQYF. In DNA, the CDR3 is TGTGCCAGCAGTACCTCCTTTGGGGGGGGAGAGCAGTACTTC.

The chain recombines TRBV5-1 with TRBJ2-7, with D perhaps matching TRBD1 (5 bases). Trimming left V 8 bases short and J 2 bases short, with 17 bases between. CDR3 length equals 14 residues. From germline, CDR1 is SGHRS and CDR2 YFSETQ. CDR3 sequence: CASTDSGATYEQYF. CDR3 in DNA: TGCGCCAGTACTGACAGTGGGGCCACCTACGAGCAGTACTTC.

The CDR3 sequence: CASSQDMGLGFSTDTQYF. In nucleotides, the CDR3 is TGCGCCAGCAGCCAAGACATGGGACTAGGATTTTCCACAGATACGCAGTATTTT. This chain joins TRBV4-3 and TRBJ2-3; 8 bases line up with TRBD2. CDR3 length: 18 amino acids. Trimming removed 0 bases from V and 2 bases from J; junction bases left unmatched: 10. The germline CDR1 and CDR2 sequences are LGHNA and YSLEER.

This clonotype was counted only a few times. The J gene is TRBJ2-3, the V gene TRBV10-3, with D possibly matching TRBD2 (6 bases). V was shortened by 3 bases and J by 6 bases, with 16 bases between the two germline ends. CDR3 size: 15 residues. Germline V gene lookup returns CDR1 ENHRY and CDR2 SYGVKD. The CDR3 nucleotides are TGTGCCATCAGTGACTGGGGGACTCCCTCGGATACGCAGTATTTT. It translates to CAISDWGTPSDTQYF.

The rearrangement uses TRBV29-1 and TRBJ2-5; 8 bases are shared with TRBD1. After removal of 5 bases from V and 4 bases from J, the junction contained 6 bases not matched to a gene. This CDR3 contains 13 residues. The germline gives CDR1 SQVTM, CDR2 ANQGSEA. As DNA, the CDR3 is TGCAGCGTTCCTTGGACAGGGCGAGAGACCCAGTACTTC. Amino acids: CSVPWTGRETQYF.